The following is a TCR beta chain sequence with its context. The target antigen is unknown. The data stem from a study of graft-versus-host responses after intestinal transplantation. The repertoire was sequenced with immunoSEQ multiplex PCR; TCRdb's copy has only in-frame clones and lacks some. The sample includes approximately 60,000 clones, roughly 90% of them seen just once. The CDR3 is 15 amino acids. Germline CDR1 is SEHNR and CDR2 is FQNEAQ (reference sequence). Between the trimmed V and J ends, which lost 5 bases and 4 bases, there was a span of 18 bases. General observations from the study: Early after transplant, HvG clones declined as circulating GvH clones peaked.

The V gene is TRBV7-9, the J gene TRBJ2-7, with TRBD1 as a possible D gene (8 bases). This TCR derives from a human patient who received an intestinal transplant, so some T cells may come from the graft donor. The source was PBMCs, collected 26 days after transplant. CDR3 protein: CASSTERDRTYEQYF. The CDR3 bases are TGTGCCAGCAGCACAGAGCGGGACAGGACGTACGAGCAGTACTTC.